What follows are 11 T cell receptor beta chains derived from one specimen sequenced in a study of shared clonotypes between healthy human individuals. Clones were read by immunoSEQ multiplex PCR, and TCRdb kept only the in-frame ones, dropping some. The sample contains under 1,900,000 clones, about 98.5% of which appear only once. Sequenced sample: naive CD4+ T cells sorted from blood. As for subset: CD45RA+ positively selected. Every receptor here comes from a young man in good health.

This clone was detected only once. V gene TRBV19 combines with J gene TRBJ2-1; TRBD2 might be the D (5 bases). V lost 7 bases to trimming and J lost 5 bases, with 18 bases between them. This CDR3 comprises 15 residues. The germline gives CDR1 LNHDA, CDR2 SQIVND (reference sequence). This CDR3 reads CASNPASSGNNEQFF. In DNA form, the CDR3 reads TGTGCCAGTAATCCGGCCTCTTCCGGGAACAATGAGCAGTTCTTC.

The V and J genes are TRBV11-2 and TRBJ2-3; D uncertain. CDR3 length: 16 amino acids. Trimming took 1 base from V and 0 from J, leaving 11 bases between them. Germline lookup yields CDR1 SGHAT and CDR2 FQNNGV. In nucleotides, the CDR3 is TGTGCCAGCAGCTTAGGCCCAGCTTCTAGCACAGATACGCAGTATTTT. This encodes CASSLGPASSTDTQYF.

Turning to this clone: One end of the junction is discordant with germline, which a read error may explain. This chain joins TRBV10-1 and TRBJ1-3; 10 positions agree with TRBD1. CDR3 length equals 14 residues. Germline V gives CDR1 WNHNN, CDR2 SYGVQD (reference sequence). In nucleotides, the CDR3 is TGCGCTAGCAAAAAGACAGGGGGCGGAAACACCATATATTTT. Its translation is CASKKTGGGNTIYF.

The chain links TRBV18 to TRBJ2-7; 9 bases align to TRBD2. The CDR3 is 14 amino acids. The junction had 11 bases not matched to a gene; V was cut back by 8 bases and J by 6 bases. The germline gives CDR1 KGHSH, CDR2 LQKENI. The CDR3, as DNA: TGTGCCAGCGCAGGTTTCCGGCGGGAGGGCGAGCAGTACTTC. It yields the protein CASAGFRREGEQYF.

This chain uses TRBV6-5 with TRBJ2-7, with D perhaps being TRBD1 or TRBD2 (5 bases each). V shed 6 bases and J shed 0 bases, with 12 bases lying between them. The CDR3 is made up of 14 amino acids. Germline-derived CDR1 and CDR2 are MNHEY and SVGAGI. This CDR3 is CASRNPGTSYEQYF. For the CDR3, the DNA is TGTGCCAGCAGGAATCCCGGGACCTCCTACGAGCAGTACTTC.

Of note for this clone: Other nucleotide sequences from this sample produce the same CDR3. The chain has TRBV7-2 and TRBJ2-1, with TRBD2 matching 7 bases. The CDR3 loop spans 12 amino acids. Trimming removed 1 base from V and 10 bases from J; junction bases left unmatched: 1. Germline lookup yields CDR1 SGHTA and CDR2 FQGNSA. CDR3 coding DNA: TGTGCCAGCAGCTTAGGGGGAGGGGAGCAGTTCTTC. Translated: CASSLGGGEQFF.

The chain combines TRBV5-4 with TRBJ2-3; 12 bases fit TRBD2. CDR3 length: 15 amino acids. Trimming cost V 3 bases and J 1 base; bases outside gene matches: 0. Looked up from germline, CDR1 is SGHNT and CDR2 is YYREEE (reference sequence). CDR3 DNA: TGTGCCAGCAGCTGGACTAGCGGGGGCACAGATACGCAGTATTTT. Its translation: CASSWTSGGTDTQYF.

This rearrangement joins TRBV7-8 to TRBJ2-1; a possible D gene is TRBD1 (6 bases). The CDR3 has 15 amino acids. Germline V gene sequence: CDR1 SGHVS, CDR2 FQNEAQ. Trimming took 8 bases from V and 6 from J, leaving 20 bases between them. The CDR3 bases are TGTGCCAGCTCCACCAGGGGAGTTCTACTCAATGAGCAGTTCTTC. Amino acids: CASSTRGVLLNEQFF.

The chain joins TRBV2 to TRBJ2-5, with a weak D call TRBD1 (6 bases). This CDR3 region has 13 residues. Germline lookup yields CDR1 SNHLY and CDR2 FYNNEI. Trimming stripped 8 bases from V and 5 bases from J, with 15 bases between. This CDR3 is CASWGPTGETQYF. The DNA of the CDR3 is TGTGCCAGCTGGGGGCCGACGGGGGAGACCCAGTACTTC.

The rearrangement uses TRBV18 and TRBJ2-2, with D maybe TRBD1 (5 bases). CDR1 KGHSH and CDR2 LQKENI come from the germline V gene. CDR3 length equals 15 residues. V lost 3 bases and J 3 bases, leaving 11 bases between the germline ends. The CDR3 DNA follows: TGTGCCAGCTCACCCAGGGCAGTTTACACCGGGGAGCTGTTTTTT. Translating gives CASSPRAVYTGELFF.

The rearrangement joins TRBV7-6 to TRBJ2-7; D is perhaps TRBD2 (5 bases). The CDR3 spans 16 residues. Germline loops: CDR1 SGHVS, CDR2 FNYEAQ. The V gene lost 1 base and the J gene lost 4 bases, with 17 bases spanning the gap. CDR3 DNA sequence: TGTGCCAGCAGCTTAGTGGTGCGCGCGACTACATACGAGCAGTACTTC. The encoded protein is CASSLVVRATTYEQYF.